The rows below give T cell receptor beta chains drawn from one sample of a study of tumor-infiltrating lymphocytes in oesophageal squamous cell carcinoma. One entry per CDR3 protein results from TCRdb running MiXCR on the PCR reads. The sample yields approximately 19,000 distinct CDR3 sequences, about 41% seen once. The sequenced material came from normal esophageal tissue next to the tumor. Receptors were obtained from a male donor with esophageal squamous cell carcinoma. CDR3s include the opening cysteine and the closing phenylalanine or tryptophan. D genes are given only for firm matches. Clone size, where shown, is once, few, many, or a class for clones that have expanded.

CDR3 length: 15; clone size: many; V gene: TRBV27; J gene: TRBJ2-2; D gene: TRBD2; CDR3 DNA: TGTGCCAGCAGCCCTAGCGGGAGAATCTCCGGGGAGCTGTTTTTT; CDR3 protein: CASSPSGRISGELFF
CDR3 length: 13; clone size: medium-sized; V gene: TRBV24-1; J gene: TRBJ1-1; D gene: .; CDR3 DNA: TGTGCCACCAGTGATTACGGGGGGACTGAAGCTTTCTTT; CDR3 protein: CATSDYGGTEAFF
CDR3 length: 15; clone size: .; V gene: TRBV6-1; J gene: TRBJ2-7; D gene: TRBD2; CDR3 DNA: TGTGCCAGCAGTGAAGGAGCGGGAGCATCCTACGAGCAGTACTTC; CDR3 protein: CASSEGAGASYEQYF
CDR3 length: 14; clone size: .; V gene: TRBV6-4; J gene: TRBJ2-3; D gene: TRBD1; CDR3 DNA: TGTGCCAGAAGCGGGACAGGGTTCGTAGATACGCAGTATTTT; CDR3 protein: CARSGTGFVDTQYF
CDR3 length: 17; clone size: .; V gene: TRBV10-1; J gene: TRBJ2-1; D gene: TRBD2; CDR3 DNA: TGCGCCAGCAGTGCTCGGCTAGCGGGAGGGCCCTCGAATGAGCAGTTCTTC; CDR3 protein: CASSARLAGGPSNEQFF
CDR3 length: 13; clone size: .; V gene: TRBV7-6; J gene: TRBJ2-3; D gene: .; CDR3 DNA: TGTGCTAACAGCTTTACTAACACAGATACGCAGTATTTT; CDR3 protein: CANSFTNTDTQYF
CDR3 length: 14; clone size: many; V gene: TRBV28; J gene: TRBJ1-1; D gene: .; CDR3 DNA: TGTGCCAGCAGATATTCCAGGGAGCTCACTGAAGCTTTCTTT; CDR3 protein: CASRYSRELTEAFF
CDR3 length: 13; clone size: .; V gene: TRBV18; J gene: TRBJ1-3; D gene: .; CDR3 DNA: TGTGCCAGCTCACCAGCATCTGGAAACACCATATATTTT; CDR3 protein: CASSPASGNTIYF
CDR3 length: 16; clone size: medium-sized; V gene: TRBV5-1; J gene: TRBJ2-6; D gene: .; CDR3 DNA: TGCGCCAGCAGCCTGACAACCAACTCTGGGGCCAACGTCCTGACTTTC; CDR3 protein: CASSLTTNSGANVLTF
CDR3 length: 13; clone size: .; V gene: TRBV12-3/TRBV12-4; J gene: TRBJ2-4; D gene: TRBD2; CDR3 DNA: TGTGCCAGCAGGAGCGGGAGCTTAGGGGAGCTGTACTTC; CDR3 protein: CASRSGSLGELYF
CDR3 length: 14; clone size: .; V gene: TRBV19; J gene: TRBJ2-2; D gene: .; CDR3 DNA: TGTGCCAGTAGAAGCCCGGGGAACCCCGGGGAGCTGTTTTTT; CDR3 protein: CASRSPGNPGELFF
CDR3 length: 12; clone size: .; V gene: TRBV12-3/TRBV12-4; J gene: TRBJ1-5; D gene: .; CDR3 DNA: TGTGCCAGCAGTTCCGATAATCAGCCCCAGCATTTT; CDR3 protein: CASSSDNQPQHF
CDR3 length: 15; clone size: .; V gene: TRBV7-3; J gene: TRBJ2-7; D gene: .; CDR3 DNA: TGTGCCAGCAGCTTAGAAGGGCAGCGAAGGTACGAGCAGTACTTC; CDR3 protein: CASSLEGQRRYEQYF
CDR3 length: 16; clone size: many; V gene: TRBV5-1; J gene: TRBJ2-7; D gene: TRBD1; CDR3 DNA: TGCGCCAGCAGCCTGGGGGGACAGGGGGCCTCCTACGAGCAGTACTTC; CDR3 protein: CASSLGGQGASYEQYF
CDR3 length: 15; clone size: medium-sized; V gene: TRBV6-1; J gene: TRBJ2-2; D gene: TRBD1; CDR3 DNA: TGTGCCAGCAGATACCGACCGGGACAGGGGATAGGGCTGTTTTTT; CDR3 protein: CASRYRPGQGIGLFF
CDR3 length: 15; clone size: medium-sized; V gene: TRBV6-1; J gene: TRBJ2-1; D gene: .; CDR3 DNA: TGTGCCAGCAGCGGGGGCTCGGGACTAATCAATGAGCAGTTCTTC; CDR3 protein: CASSGGSGLINEQFF
CDR3 length: 13; clone size: .; V gene: TRBV19; J gene: TRBJ2-3; D gene: .; CDR3 DNA: TGTGCCAGTAGGACTAGTCGGACAGATACGCAGTATTTT; CDR3 protein: CASRTSRTDTQYF
CDR3 length: 17; clone size: few; V gene: TRBV7-6; J gene: TRBJ2-1; D gene: .; CDR3 DNA: TGTGCCAGCAGCTTAGGGGGCGGGGGACACTCCTACAATGAGCAGTTCTTC; CDR3 protein: CASSLGGGGHSYNEQFF
CDR3 length: 16; clone size: many; V gene: TRBV6-1; J gene: TRBJ2-7; D gene: TRBD1; CDR3 DNA: TGTGCCAGCAGCGAATTAGGGACAGGGCACTCCTACGAGCAGTACTTC; CDR3 protein: CASSELGTGHSYEQYF
CDR3 length: 15; clone size: medium-sized; V gene: TRBV7-8; J gene: TRBJ1-2; D gene: .; CDR3 DNA: TGTGCCAGCAGCTTAGGATCCGGGTTTAACTATGGCTACACCTTC; CDR3 protein: CASSLGSGFNYGYTF
CDR3 length: 14; clone size: many; V gene: TRBV10-1; J gene: TRBJ1-1; D gene: .; CDR3 DNA: TGCGCCAGCAGTGAGTCGAGTGGGAACACTGAAGCTTTCTTT; CDR3 protein: CASSESSGNTEAFF
CDR3 length: 17; clone size: .; V gene: TRBV7-6; J gene: TRBJ2-1; D gene: TRBD2; CDR3 DNA: TGTGCCAGCAGCTTAGCTCAAGGGCTAGCGGAGTACAATGAGCAGTTCTTC; CDR3 protein: CASSLAQGLAEYNEQFF
CDR3 length: 15; clone size: many; V gene: TRBV7-2; J gene: TRBJ2-3; D gene: TRBD1; CDR3 DNA: TGTGCCAGCAGCTTTAGGACAGGGGGCGCGGATACGCAGTATTTT; CDR3 protein: CASSFRTGGADTQYF
CDR3 length: 15; clone size: .; V gene: TRBV7-2; J gene: TRBJ1-1; D gene: .; CDR3 DNA: TGTGCCAGCAGGCCAGAATCTAGAGGGAACACTGAAGCTTTCTTT; CDR3 protein: CASRPESRGNTEAFF
CDR3 length: 15; clone size: .; V gene: TRBV7-2; J gene: TRBJ2-7; D gene: TRBD1; CDR3 DNA: TGTGCCAGCAGCTTAAGGACAGGCCGTAACGATGAGCAGTACTTC; CDR3 protein: CASSLRTGRNDEQYF
CDR3 length: 14; clone size: .; V gene: TRBV28; J gene: TRBJ1-2; D gene: .; CDR3 DNA: TGTGCCAGCAGCTTATCCCCCGCTAACTATGGCTACACCTTC; CDR3 protein: CASSLSPANYGYTF
CDR3 length: 15; clone size: .; V gene: TRBV6-2/TRBV6-3; J gene: TRBJ2-1; D gene: TRBD1; CDR3 DNA: TGTGCCAGCAGTTACTGGACAGGAAGGTTCTCACCCCTCCACTTC; CDR3 protein: CASSYWTGRFSPLHF
CDR3 length: 14; clone size: few; V gene: TRBV7-6; J gene: TRBJ2-1; D gene: .; CDR3 DNA: TGTGCCAGCAGCTTAGCTACAGGGTTCGATGAGCAGTTCTTC; CDR3 protein: CASSLATGFDEQFF
CDR3 length: 14; clone size: .; V gene: TRBV7-9; J gene: TRBJ1-1; D gene: .; CDR3 DNA: TGTGCCCGATACCTGACAGGACCGAACACTGAAGCTTTCTTT; CDR3 protein: CARYLTGPNTEAFF
CDR3 length: 16; clone size: .; V gene: TRBV7-2; J gene: TRBJ2-3; D gene: TRBD2; CDR3 DNA: TGTGCCAGCAGCGGCTGGACTAGCCATACCACAGATACGCAGTATTTT; CDR3 protein: CASSGWTSHTTDTQYF
CDR3 length: 16; clone size: many; V gene: TRBV2; J gene: TRBJ1-2; D gene: TRBD1; CDR3 DNA: TGTGCCAGCAACTTAGGGGGCAGTGCCGCGGGCTATGGCTACACCTTC; CDR3 protein: CASNLGGSAAGYGYTF
CDR3 length: 13; clone size: medium-sized; V gene: TRBV12-3/TRBV12-4; J gene: TRBJ2-1; D gene: .; CDR3 DNA: TGTGCCAGCAGTTTAGCAGTTCGGAGGGAGCAGTTCTTC; CDR3 protein: CASSLAVRREQFF
CDR3 length: 14; clone size: .; V gene: TRBV5-8; J gene: TRBJ1-1; D gene: .; CDR3 DNA: TGTGCCAGCGCGGCCACAGGGTTTACCACTGAAGCTTTCTTT; CDR3 protein: CASAATGFTTEAFF
CDR3 length: 14; clone size: medium-sized; V gene: TRBV27; J gene: TRBJ2-4; D gene: .; CDR3 DNA: TGTGCCAGCAGCCACGCTAAGGCAGGGGACATTCAGTACTTC; CDR3 protein: CASSHAKAGDIQYF
CDR3 length: 14; clone size: .; V gene: TRBV7-9; J gene: TRBJ2-4; D gene: .; CDR3 DNA: TGTGCCAGCAGCTTAGGGGGGAGTAGGAATGAGCAGTACTTC; CDR3 protein: CASSLGGSRNEQYF
CDR3 length: 15; clone size: many; V gene: TRBV14; J gene: TRBJ1-1; D gene: TRBD1; CDR3 DNA: TGTGCCAGCAGCCCCTACCGCAGGGGGAAGACTGAAGCTTTCTTT; CDR3 protein: CASSPYRRGKTEAFF
CDR3 length: 15; clone size: medium-sized; V gene: TRBV7-3; J gene: TRBJ2-1; D gene: .; CDR3 DNA: TGTGCCAGCAGCTCCCTCGGGAGCTCCTACAATGAGCAGTTCTTC; CDR3 protein: CASSSLGSSYNEQFF
CDR3 length: 15; clone size: .; V gene: TRBV7-6; J gene: TRBJ1-1; D gene: TRBD1; CDR3 DNA: TGTGCCAGCAGCTTCCAGGGGGCAACAAGTAAAAAAGCTTTCTTT; CDR3 protein: CASSFQGATSKKAFF
CDR3 length: 12; clone size: .; V gene: TRBV7-2; J gene: TRBJ1-1; D gene: .; CDR3 DNA: TGTGCCAGCAGCTTAGGGGCCACTGAAGCTTTCTTT; CDR3 protein: CASSLGATEAFF
CDR3 length: 14; clone size: many; V gene: TRBV5-1; J gene: TRBJ1-2; D gene: .; CDR3 DNA: TGCGCCAGCAGGGGGGGACGGGAAGGCTATGGCTACACCTTC; CDR3 protein: CASRGGREGYGYTF
CDR3 length: 17; clone size: .; V gene: TRBV24-1; J gene: TRBJ2-5; D gene: TRBD2; CDR3 DNA: TGTGCCACCAGTGACCCCGCTCCGGGACTAGCCGGGGAGACCCAGTACTTC; CDR3 protein: CATSDPAPGLAGETQYF
CDR3 length: 14; clone size: .; V gene: TRBV7-2; J gene: TRBJ2-2; D gene: .; CDR3 DNA: TGTGCCAGCAGCTTCCAGGGAAGGACCGGGGAGCTGTTTTTT; CDR3 protein: CASSFQGRTGELFF
CDR3 length: 14; clone size: .; V gene: TRBV7-2; J gene: TRBJ1-6; D gene: .; CDR3 DNA: TGTGCCAGCTCGGGGGGGATTCGGGTTTCACCCCTCCACTTT; CDR3 protein: CASSGGIRVSPLHF
CDR3 length: 14; clone size: .; V gene: TRBV28; J gene: TRBJ1-5; D gene: TRBD1; CDR3 DNA: TGTGCCAGCAGTCCGACAGGGAGGAATCAGCCCCAGCATTTT; CDR3 protein: CASSPTGRNQPQHF
CDR3 length: 14; clone size: medium-sized; V gene: TRBV7-3; J gene: TRBJ2-7; D gene: TRBD1; CDR3 DNA: TGTGCCAGCAGCCAGACAGGGGGCGGGTACGAGCAGTACTTC; CDR3 protein: CASSQTGGGYEQYF
CDR3 length: 14; clone size: .; V gene: TRBV7-2; J gene: TRBJ2-5; D gene: .; CDR3 DNA: TGTGCCAGCAGCTTAGGGACGCGACAAGAGACCCAGTACTTC; CDR3 protein: CASSLGTRQETQYF
CDR3 length: 16; clone size: many; V gene: TRBV7-3; J gene: TRBJ2-7; D gene: TRBD2; CDR3 DNA: TGTGCCAGCAGCCAAGATACCAGCGGGAGGGCCAGGGAGCAGTACTTC; CDR3 protein: CASSQDTSGRAREQYF